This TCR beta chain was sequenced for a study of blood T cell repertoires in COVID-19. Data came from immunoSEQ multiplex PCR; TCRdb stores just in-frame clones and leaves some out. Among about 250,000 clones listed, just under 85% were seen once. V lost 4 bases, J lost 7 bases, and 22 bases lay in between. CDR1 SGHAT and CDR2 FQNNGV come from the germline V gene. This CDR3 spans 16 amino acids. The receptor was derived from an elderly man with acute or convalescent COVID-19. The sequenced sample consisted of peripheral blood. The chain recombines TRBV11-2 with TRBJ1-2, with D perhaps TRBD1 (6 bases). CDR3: CASSSWGGRRRSGYTF. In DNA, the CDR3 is TGTGCCAGCAGCTCGTGGGGGGGGCGGAGGCGGTCTGGCTACACCTTC.